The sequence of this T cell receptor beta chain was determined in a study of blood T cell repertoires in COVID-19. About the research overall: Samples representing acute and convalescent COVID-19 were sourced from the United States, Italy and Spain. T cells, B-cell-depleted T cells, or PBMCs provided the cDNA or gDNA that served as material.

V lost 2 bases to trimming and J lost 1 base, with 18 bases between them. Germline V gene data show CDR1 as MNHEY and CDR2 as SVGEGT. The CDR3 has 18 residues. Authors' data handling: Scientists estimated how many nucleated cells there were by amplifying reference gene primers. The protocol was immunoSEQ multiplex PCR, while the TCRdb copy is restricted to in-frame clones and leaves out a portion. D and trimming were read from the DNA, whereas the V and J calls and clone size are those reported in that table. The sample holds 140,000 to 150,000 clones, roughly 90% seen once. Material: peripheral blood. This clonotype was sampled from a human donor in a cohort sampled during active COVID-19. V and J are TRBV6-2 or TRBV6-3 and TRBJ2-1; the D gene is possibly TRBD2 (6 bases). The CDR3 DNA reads TGTGCCAGCAGTTACGATTCTATGGGGGGTGATTCCTACAATGAGCAGTTCTTC. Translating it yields CASSYDSMGGDSYNEQFF.